The rows below give T cell receptor beta chains drawn from one sample of a study of neoadjuvant anti-PD-1 for oral cavity cancer. The protocol was immunoSEQ multiplex PCR, while the TCRdb copy is restricted to in-frame clones and leaves out a portion. The table lists about 14,000 clones, roughly 67% of them singletons. The sequencing here drew on PBMCs, taken before nivolumab (anti-PD-1) treatment. The source of these receptors is a person aged 35-80 years with oral cavity squamous cell carcinoma. The CDR3 runs from the conserved cysteine through the conserved F or W.

j_call v_call cdr3_aa
TRBJ1-1 TRBV6-1 CACVPNTEAFF
TRBJ1-6 TRBV14 CASSSGTINSPLHF
TRBJ2-1 TRBV15 CATSREPSRYNEQFF
TRBJ2-1 TRBV19 CASSISGISYNEQFF
TRBJ2-7 TRBV2 CASSEASGGSYEQYF
TRBJ2-1 TRBV29-1 CSMRVANNEQFF
TRBJ1-2 TRBV6-5 CASIGTYGYTF
TRBJ1-5 TRBV25-1 CASSEGKGPNQPQHF
TRBJ1-1 TRBV18 CASSSGAGVSTEAFF
TRBJ2-7 TRBV28 CASQGGTYEQYF
TRBJ2-7 TRBV20-1 CSAPGVYEQYF
TRBJ1-2 TRBV28 CASSLPRGQYGYTF
TRBJ1-1 TRBV2 CASSGQSGVF
TRBJ1-5 TRBV7-9 CASSRRGSNQPQHF
TRBJ1-2 TRBV7-8 CASSLGQGNYGYTF
TRBJ1-6 TRBV27 CASSNRVINSPLHF
TRBJ2-3 TRBV11-3 CASSSRLEDLTDTQYF
TRBJ2-7 TRBV7-2 CASSLLKAGGYEQYF
TRBJ1-1 TRBV10-1 CASSDPGRTNTEAFF
TRBJ2-6 TRBV9 CASSYRDRGNSGANVLTF
TRBJ2-1 TRBV27 CASSPAGARGNEQFF
TRBJ1-2 TRBV28 CASSPSGVRGYTF
TRBJ1-5 TRBV6-1 CASSGMGKGIYSNQPQHF
TRBJ2-7 TRBV14 CASSQVAGGPYEQYF